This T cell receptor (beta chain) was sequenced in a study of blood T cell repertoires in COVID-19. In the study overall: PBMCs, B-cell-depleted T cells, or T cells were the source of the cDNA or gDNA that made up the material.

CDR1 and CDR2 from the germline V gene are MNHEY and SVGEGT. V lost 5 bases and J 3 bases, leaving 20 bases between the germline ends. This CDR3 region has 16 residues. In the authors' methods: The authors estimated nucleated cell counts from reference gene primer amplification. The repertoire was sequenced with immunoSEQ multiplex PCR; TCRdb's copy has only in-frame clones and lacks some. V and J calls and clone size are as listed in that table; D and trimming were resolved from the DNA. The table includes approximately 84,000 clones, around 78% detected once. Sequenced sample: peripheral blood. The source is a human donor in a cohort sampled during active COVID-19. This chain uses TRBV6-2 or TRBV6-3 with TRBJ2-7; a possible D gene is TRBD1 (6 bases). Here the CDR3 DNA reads TGTGCCAGCAGTGACCCCCGGACAGCCCAAAACTACGAGCAGTACTTC. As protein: CASSDPRTAQNYEQYF.